The TCR beta chain under discussion was sequenced for a study of control samples from healthy donors and cancer patients. This table comes from immunoSEQ multiplex PCR, and its TCRdb copy is limited to in-frame clones, with some not included. The table includes roughly 400,000 clones, 75% to 95% detected once. Germline values: CDR1 SGHRS, CDR2 YFSETQ. The CDR3 consists of 14 residues. The V gene lost 8 bases and the J gene lost 9 bases, with 21 bases spanning the gap. The material sequenced was PBMCs. The rearrangement uses TRBV5-1 and TRBJ2-1; tentative D call: TRBD1 (6 bases). This sequence originates from a man aged 35 to 55 with head and neck cancer. The CDR3 DNA follows: TGCGCCAGTACTACAGGGTGGGTTCTGGGTGAGCAGTTCTTC. Protein: CASTTGWVLGEQFF.